The 30 T cell receptor beta chains below all came from one sample that was sequenced in a study of cytomegalovirus exposure and HLA in healthy donors. The table came from immunoSEQ multiplex PCR; TCRdb's copy has only in-frame clones and leaves some out. Of just over 80,000 clones listed, around 96% were seen once; the top ten hold about 1.3%. Sequences were obtained from PBMCs. The receptor set was obtained from a young woman in good health and CMV-seronegative.

J is TRBJ1-1 and V is TRBV19; 8 bases are a match to TRBD1. V was clipped by 3 bases and J by 7 bases; unmatched bases: 7. The germline V gene has CDR1 LNHDA and CDR2 SQIVND (reference sequence). This CDR3 comprises 14 residues. The CDR3 DNA reads as TGTGCCAGTAGTATTAGGACAGGGCCCCGTGAAGCTTTCTTT. This encodes CASSIRTGPREAFF.

V usage is TRBV10-3 and J usage is TRBJ2-1, with 7 nucleotides matching TRBD1. V shed 8 bases, J shed 8 bases, and the junction held 3 bases outside the gene matches. The CDR3 is 11 residues long. The germline V gene encodes CDR1 ENHRY and CDR2 SYGVKD. CDR3 protein: CAIAGTDEQFF. The CDR3 coding sequence is TGTGCCATCGCAGGGACAGATGAGCAGTTCTTC.

This clone appeared once. The V gene is TRBV5-4, the J gene TRBJ2-7; 10 bases map to TRBD1. This CDR3 comprises 14 residues. The V gene's germline CDR1 is SGHNT and CDR2 YYREEE (reference sequence). The V segment lost 4 bases and the J segment 4 bases; nucleotides outside the gene matches: 5. CDR3 sequence (DNA): TGTGCCAGCAGCCAGGGACAGGGGCTTTACGAGCAGTACTTC. This translates into CASSQGQGLYEQYF.

The rearrangement uses TRBV10-1 and TRBJ1-1; 8 bases map to TRBD1. In germline, CDR1 is WNHNN, CDR2 SYGVQD (reference sequence). The CDR3 is 15 residues long. After removal of 3 bases from V and 1 base from J, the junction contained 4 bases not matched to a gene. CDR3 in amino acids: CASSEQTGENTEAFF. Here the CDR3 DNA reads TGCGCCAGCAGTGAACAGACAGGGGAGAACACTGAAGCTTTCTTT.

This chain connects TRBV18 to TRBJ1-1; TRBD1 matches 7 bases. From germline, CDR1 is KGHSH and CDR2 LQKENI. This CDR3 contains 14 residues. With 3 bases clipped from V and 1 base from J, the junction kept 2 bases outside the gene matches. As DNA, the CDR3 is TGTGCCAGCTCACCTGGGACAGCGAACACTGAAGCTTTCTTT. It is translated as CASSPGTANTEAFF.

The chain joins TRBV28 to TRBJ1-2; D remains ambiguous. Germline lookup yields CDR1 MDHEN and CDR2 SYDVKM. The length of the CDR3 is 17 residues. V lost 7 bases and J 6 bases, leaving 27 bases between the germline ends. CDR3 in DNA: TGTGCCAGCAATGTGGCCAGGTCGTTAAAACAGACGGATGGCTACACCTTC. This encodes CASNVARSLKQTDGYTF.

This chain connects TRBV27 to TRBJ1-2; 7 nucleotides align to TRBD1. The CDR3 is 14 amino acids. Germline CDR1 is MNHEY and CDR2 is SMNVEV (reference sequence). The CDR3 loop reads CASRPGQASSGYTF. CDR3 sequence (DNA): TGTGCAAGTAGGCCCGGACAGGCATCGTCGGGCTACACCTTC.

This chain links TRBV6-5 with TRBJ1-2; D is uncertain. Germline-derived CDR1 and CDR2 are MNHEY and SVGAGI. This CDR3 is 14 amino acids long. The V gene lost 3 bases and the J gene lost 1 base, with 9 bases spanning the gap. The CDR3 reads CASSYSRDNYGYTF. For the CDR3, the DNA is TGTGCCAGCAGTTATAGCAGAGATAACTATGGCTACACCTTC.

This chain uses TRBV7-8 with TRBJ2-7; 7 positions match TRBD1. V dropped 4 bases and J dropped 4; count of bases not matched to a gene: 13. Germline-derived CDR1 and CDR2 are SGHVS and FQNEAQ. The CDR3 has 16 residues. The CDR3: CASSSRSTGSAYEQYF. CDR3 DNA sequence: TGTGCCAGCAGCTCCCGGTCGACAGGGTCCGCTTACGAGCAGTACTTC.

This chain links TRBV19 with TRBJ2-7; tentatively, D is TRBD2 (5 bases). The CDR3 spans 15 residues. The ends were cut back, 4 bases at V and 5 bases at J, with 18 bases in the middle. CDR1 is LNHDA and CDR2 is SQIVND in the germline V gene (reference sequence). DNA for the CDR3: TGTGCCAGTAGTACCCAAGCCGTCGGGGATGACGAGCAGTACTTC. Its translation: CASSTQAVGDDEQYF. Supplemented by reference TRBV19 and TRBJ2-7, the full variable domain reads DGGITQSPKYLFRKEGQNVTLSCEQNLNHDAMYWYRQDPGQGLRLIYYSQIVNDFQKGDIAEGYSVSREKKESFPLTVTSAQKNPTAFYLCASSTQAVGDDEQYFGPGTRLTVT.

The chain links TRBV29-1 to TRBJ2-7; 8 nucleotides agree with TRBD2. The CDR3 length is 12 residues. The V gene's germline CDR1 is SQVTM and CDR2 ANQGSEA. With V trimmed by 5 bases and J by 6 bases, 6 bases remained unmatched. The CDR3 is CSVFAGTSEQYF. The CDR3 DNA is TGCAGCGTTTTCGCCGGGACTAGCGAGCAGTACTTC.

This chain connects TRBV6-6 to TRBJ2-7; 9 positions agree with TRBD1. Trimming cost V 1 base and J 4 bases; bases outside gene matches: 5. The CDR3 runs 15 residues. The germline V gene has CDR1 MNHNY and CDR2 SVGAGI (reference sequence). The CDR3 loop reads CASSYFTGGFYEQYF. The CDR3 DNA is TGTGCCAGCAGTTACTTCACAGGGGGCTTTTACGAGCAGTACTTC.

The chain couples TRBV7-9 to TRBJ1-5; TRBD1 matches 8 bases. CDR3 length: 14 residues. V trimming: 5 bases; J trimming: 4 bases; junction bases outside the gene matches: 4. CDR1 is SEHNR, CDR2 FQNEAQ, per germline (reference sequence). CDR3 sequence (DNA): TGTGCCAGCAGCCTGGACAGGGAAAATCAGCCCCAGCATTTT. It codes for CASSLDRENQPQHF. The full variable domain, in which reference TRBV7-9 and TRBJ1-5 provide the parts outside the CDR3, is DTGVSQNPRHKITKRGQNVTFRCDPISEHNRLYWYRQTLGQGPEFLTYFQNEAQLEKSRLLSDRFSAERPKGSFSTLEIQRTEQGDSAMYLCASSLDRENQPQHFGDGTRLSIL.

V gene TRBV28 combines with J gene TRBJ2-2; 7 bases are a match to TRBD2. With V trimmed by 8 bases and J by 6 bases, 15 bases remained unmatched. CDR1 is MDHEN and CDR2 is SYDVKM in the germline V gene. The CDR3 has 16 residues. The CDR3 is CASFDGGTYLPGELFF. CDR3 in DNA: TGTGCCAGCTTCGACGGGGGGACTTATCTTCCCGGGGAGCTGTTTTTT. Using reference TRBV28 and TRBJ2-2 for the parts outside the CDR3, the full variable domain is DVKVTQSSRYLVKRTGEKVFLECVQDMDHENMFWYRQDPGLGLRLIYFSYDVKMKEKGDIPEGYSVSREKKERFSLILESASTNQTSMYLCASFDGGTYLPGELFFGEGSRLTVL.

The V and J genes are TRBV14 and TRBJ2-7; no definite D call. Trimming removed 4 bases from V and 2 bases from J, with 15 bases in between. The CDR3 loop spans 15 amino acids. Looked up from germline, CDR1 is SGHDN and CDR2 is FVKESK. CDR3 coding DNA: TGTGCCAGCAGCCCGCCCGGGTCCCCGGCCTACGAGCAGTACTTC. Its protein is CASSPPGSPAYEQYF.

The chain joins TRBV10-3 to TRBJ1-1, with TRBD1 matching over 11 bases. The V gene's germline CDR1 is ENHRY and CDR2 SYGVKD. Trimming at V came to 6 bases and at J to 4 bases, leaving 7 bases not matched to a gene. The CDR3 is 15 residues long. The CDR3 nucleotides read TGTGCCATCAGAGAGGACAGGGGGCGAACCACTGAAGCTTTCTTT. Protein product: CAIREDRGRTTEAFF.

The chain joins TRBV27 to TRBJ2-7; D remains ambiguous. V shed 6 bases and J shed 2 bases, with 11 bases lying between them. CDR1 MNHEY and CDR2 SMNVEV come from the germline V gene (reference sequence). This CDR3 comprises 13 residues. This CDR3 is CASSRLVPYEQYF. The CDR3 nucleotides are TGTGCCAGCAGCCGACTGGTTCCCTACGAGCAGTACTTC.

There are a few counts of this clone. This sequence joins TRBV6-6 and TRBJ2-7; D is ambiguous. Trimming removed 6 bases at V and 3 bases at J, with 18 bases between. The V gene's germline CDR1 is MNHNY and CDR2 SVGAGI (reference sequence). The CDR3 runs to 15 residues. The chain's CDR3 is CASSNTPVDFYEQYF. The CDR3 DNA sequence: TGTGCCAGCAGCAATACACCAGTCGACTTCTACGAGCAGTACTTC.

The chain is built from TRBV6-4 and TRBJ1-1; D is possibly TRBD1 (5 bases). The CDR3 runs 13 residues. V shed 4 bases and J shed 7 bases, with 13 bases lying between them. Per the germline V gene, CDR1 is MRHNA and CDR2 is SNTAGT. Here the CDR3 reads CASSANSGGEAFF. In DNA form, the CDR3 reads TGTGCCAGCAGTGCCAACAGCGGGGGTGAAGCTTTCTTT.

The J gene is TRBJ2-5, the V gene TRBV5-1; TRBD1 is a possible D gene (5 bases). Germline V gives CDR1 SGHRS, CDR2 YFSETQ. V shed 2 bases and J shed 4 bases, with 9 bases lying between them. The CDR3 sequence is 13 residues long. CDR3: CASSFAGSETQYF. CDR3 bases: TGCGCCAGCAGCTTTGCAGGGTCAGAGACCCAGTACTTC.

The chain combines TRBV29-1 with TRBJ1-2, with TRBD1 matching over 10 bases. This CDR3 comprises 13 residues. The germline gives CDR1 SQVTM, CDR2 ANQGSEA. Trimming at V came to 4 bases and at J to 5 bases, leaving 4 bases not matched to a gene. CDR3 sequence reads: CSVVGTGVYGYTF. Written as DNA, the CDR3 is TGCAGCGTTGTCGGGACAGGGGTTTATGGCTACACCTTC.

The chain joins TRBV5-1 to TRBJ2-3; possibly TRBD2 for D (6 bases). This CDR3 contains 14 residues. Germline CDR1 is SGHRS and CDR2 is YFSETQ. Between the trimmed V and J ends, which lost 8 bases and 2 bases, there was a span of 15 bases. DNA of the CDR3: TGCGCCAGTAAACTAGCCTGGGTCACAGATACGCAGTATTTT. Its translation: CASKLAWVTDTQYF.

In the case of this clone: The CDR3 does not end in the conserved phenylalanine or tryptophan, so this is likely a read error. No DNA is shown, since the ends of the CDR3 on it are uncertain; the CDR3 is the one TCRdb lists. The chain uses TRBV11-2 and TRBJ2-6; the tabulated D call, TRBD1, remains unverified against the DNA. The germline gives CDR1 SGHAT, CDR2 FQNNGV. From its first to its last residue, the CDR3 has 11 amino acids. The CDR3 protein is CASSSTGTPLY.

This clone was seen a single time. CDR3 in amino acids: CASSRTSENTGELFF. CDR3 nucleotide sequence: TGTGCCAGCAGCCGGACTAGCGAGAACACCGGGGAGCTGTTTTTT. The V gene is TRBV6-1, the J gene TRBJ2-2, with 9 bases matching TRBD2. The CDR3 has 15 residues. The germline V gene encodes CDR1 MNHNS and CDR2 SASEGT. J gave up 1 base and V 6 bases, and 3 bases lay outside the gene matches.

The chain couples TRBV28 to TRBJ1-5; TRBD1 might be the D (5 bases). Trimming left V 4 bases short and J 5 bases short, with 15 bases between. Germline CDR1 reads MDHEN; CDR2 reads SYDVKM. The CDR3 consists of 15 residues. The chain's CDR3 is CASSYMRGLYQPQHF. The CDR3 nucleotides read TGTGCCAGCAGTTATATGAGGGGACTCTATCAGCCCCAGCATTTT. The whole variable domain, remainder taken from reference TRBV28 and TRBJ1-5, is DVKVTQSSRYLVKRTGEKVFLECVQDMDHENMFWYRQDPGLGLRLIYFSYDVKMKEKGDIPEGYSVSREKKERFSLILESASTNQTSMYLCASSYMRGLYQPQHFGDGTRLSIL.

V gene TRBV5-1 combines with J gene TRBJ2-3; 7 nucleotides agree with TRBD2. Germline assignment: CDR1 SGHRS and CDR2 YFSETQ. The length of the CDR3 is 15 residues. The V and J ends lost 3 bases and 4 bases, in that order; junction bases with no gene match: 8. The DNA of the CDR3 is TGCGCCAGCAGCTCCCTGCGGGAGCAGTCAGATACGCAGTATTTT. Amino acid sequence: CASSSLREQSDTQYF.

The J gene is TRBJ1-5, the V gene TRBV6-4, with D possibly matching TRBD1 (6 bases). The length of the CDR3 is 17 residues. Germline-derived CDR1 and CDR2 are MRHNA and SNTAGT. V dropped 4 bases and J dropped 9 bases, with 25 bases sitting between them. The chain's CDR3 is CASSVAGARANGRPQHF. In DNA, the CDR3 is TGTGCCAGCAGTGTGGCGGGGGCTCGAGCGAACGGGAGGCCCCAGCATTTT.

The chain uses TRBV7-2 and TRBJ2-5; D unresolved. The DNA end lines up better with TRBJ2-7; the J call may be wrong. Germline V gene lookup returns CDR1 SGHTA and CDR2 FQGNSA. The CDR3 extends over 11 amino acids. The CDR3 reads CASSPGYEQYF. CDR3 DNA sequence: TGTGCCAGCAGCCCCGGGTACGAGCAGTACTTC.

This rearrangement joins TRBV5-1 to TRBJ2-5; D is possibly TRBD1 (6 bases). CDR1 and CDR2 (germline): SGHRS, YFSETQ. This CDR3 comprises 16 residues. V gave up 0 bases and J gave up 1 base, with 13 bases separating them. This chain's CDR3 is CASSLAHRDLQETQYF. As DNA, the CDR3 is TGCGCCAGCAGCTTGGCCCACAGGGACCTCCAAGAGACCCAGTACTTC.

The chain couples TRBV2 to TRBJ1-6; D is ambiguous. The ends were cut back, 4 bases at V and 2 bases at J, with 6 bases in the middle. This CDR3 spans 14 amino acids. The V gene's germline CDR1 is SNHLY and CDR2 FYNNEI. CDR3 nucleotide sequence: TGTGCCAGCAGTGGAGGGACCTATAATTCACCCCTCCACTTT. It yields the protein CASSGGTYNSPLHF.